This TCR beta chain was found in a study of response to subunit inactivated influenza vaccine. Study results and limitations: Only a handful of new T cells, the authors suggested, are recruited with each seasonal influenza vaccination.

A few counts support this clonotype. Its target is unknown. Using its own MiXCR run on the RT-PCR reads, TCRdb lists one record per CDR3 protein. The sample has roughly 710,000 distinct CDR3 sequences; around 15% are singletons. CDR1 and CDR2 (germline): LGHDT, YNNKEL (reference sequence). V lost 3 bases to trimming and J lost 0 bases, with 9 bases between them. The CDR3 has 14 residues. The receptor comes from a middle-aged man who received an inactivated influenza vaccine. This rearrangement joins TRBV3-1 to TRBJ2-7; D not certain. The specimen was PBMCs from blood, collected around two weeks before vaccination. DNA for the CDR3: TGTGCCAGCAGCCAGGTAACGCTCTCCTACGAGCAGTACTTC. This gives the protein CASSQVTLSYEQYF.